This passage covers 18 T cell receptor beta chains from one sample sequenced in a study of T-cell reconstitution after alpha-beta-depleted transplantation in children. Unique molecular identifiers were incorporated into the prepared TCRbeta library. TCRdb reprocessed the PCR reads with MiXCR, giving one entry per CDR3 protein. The sample has some 290,000 distinct CDR3 sequences; more than 20% are singletons. The source was PBMCs, mostly from graft donor cells, collected 180 days after TCRalphabeta/CD19-depleted stem cell transplant. Receptors were obtained from a male patient younger than 18 who had a stem cell transplant for acute lymphoblastic leukemia, so the T cells may come from the graft donor.

This clonotype occurred a few times. The chain employs TRBV29-1 and TRBJ2-1, with 10 bases lining up with TRBD2. V trimming: 4 bases; J trimming: 3 bases; junction bases outside the gene matches: 0. Germline V gene data show CDR1 as SQVTM and CDR2 as ANQGSEA. The CDR3 loop spans 13 amino acids. For the CDR3, the DNA is TGCAGCGTTGGGACTAGCGGCTACAATGAGCAGTTCTTC. Protein sequence: CSVGTSGYNEQFF.

This clonotype showed up just a few times. The chain couples TRBV11-2 to TRBJ2-7; D unclear. The germline gives CDR1 SGHAT, CDR2 FQNNGV. V was shortened by 1 base and J by 4 bases, with 8 bases between the two germline ends. This CDR3 has 13 residues. This chain's CDR3 is CASSLGYIYEQYF. In DNA, the CDR3 is TGTGCCAGCAGCTTAGGCTATATATACGAGCAGTACTTC.

This clonotype appeared a few times. The CDR3 loop is CASGQGYEQYF. The DNA for the CDR3 is TGTGCCAGCGGACAGGGATACGAGCAGTACTTC. This chain links TRBV6-2 or TRBV6-3 with TRBJ2-7; 8 bases align to TRBD1. Germline values: CDR1 MNHEY, CDR2 SVGEGT. V lost 8 bases to trimming and J lost 4 bases; unmatched junction nucleotides: 1. This CDR3 is 11 amino acids long.

The chain is built from TRBV21-1 and TRBJ2-5; the table's D call, TRBD2, has no DNA check behind it. TRBV21-1 is reported as a pseudogene. This CDR3 has 13 amino acids. This CDR3 is CASGFRGGETQYF. The CDR3 nucleotides read TGTGCCAGCGGCTTCCGGGGGGGCGAGACCCAGTACTTC.

This chain joins TRBV11-1 and TRBJ2-3, with 9 bases matching TRBD1. Looked up from germline, CDR1 is SGHAT and CDR2 is FQDESV (reference sequence). CDR3 length: 15 residues. V shed 5 bases, J shed 1 base, and the junction held 4 bases outside the gene matches. The CDR3: CASSLRDRGTDTQYF. CDR3 DNA: TGTGCCAGCAGCCTCCGGGACAGGGGCACAGATACGCAGTATTTT.

The J gene is TRBJ1-5, the V gene TRBV6-2 or TRBV6-3; tentative D call: TRBD1 (6 bases). V was trimmed by 0 bases and J by 0 bases, leaving 12 bases between them. The CDR3 covers 17 residues. Looked up from germline, CDR1 is MNHEY and CDR2 is SVGEGT. CDR3 sequence (DNA): TGTGCCAGCAGTTACTCGACGGGACATCATAGCAATCAGCCCCAGCATTTT. This codes for CASSYSTGHHSNQPQHF.

V and J are TRBV12-5 and TRBJ2-1, with 7 bases that match TRBD2. Trimming at V came to 4 bases and at J to 3 bases, leaving 6 bases not matched to a gene. CDR3 length: 15 residues. In germline, CDR1 is LGHNT, CDR2 FRNRAP. Here the CDR3 reads CASGSIRDYYNEQFF. The DNA of the CDR3 is TGTGCTAGTGGTTCGATCCGGGACTACTACAATGAGCAGTTCTTC.

The J gene is TRBJ1-2, the V gene TRBV27, with TRBD1 as a possible D gene (5 bases). This CDR3 is built from 13 residues. Trimming shortened V by 3 bases and J by 3 bases, and 8 bases separated the two germline ends. Germline V gives CDR1 MNHEY, CDR2 SMNVEV (reference sequence). CDR3 protein: CASSFVGDYGYTF. In DNA form, the CDR3 reads TGTGCCAGCAGTTTTGTAGGGGACTATGGCTACACCTTC.

This clonotype was counted between two and nine times. The CDR3 spells CASTDKFYEQYF. The CDR3 bases are TGTGCCAGCACCGACAAGTTCTACGAGCAGTACTTC. The chain is built from TRBV12-3 or TRBV12-4 and TRBJ2-7; D unresolved. CDR3 length: 12 residues. V dropped 7 bases and J dropped 3 bases, with 10 bases sitting between them.

The CDR3 region has the DNA TGCGCCAGCAGCTTGTTTTTGGCAGGCCAACTTGGAAACACCATATATTTT. Amino acid sequence: CASSLFLAGQLGNTIYF. The chain combines TRBV5-1 with TRBJ1-3; D remains unclear. CDR1 and CDR2 (germline): SGHRS, YFSETQ. This CDR3 has 17 amino acids. V dropped 1 base and J dropped 3 bases, with 17 bases sitting between them.

A few counts support this clonotype. The V and J genes are TRBV5-1 and TRBJ2-2; D possibly matches TRBD1 or TRBD2 (5 bases each). The germline V gene has CDR1 SGHRS and CDR2 YFSETQ. The CDR3 has 15 residues. V was trimmed by 5 bases and J by 3 bases, leaving 14 bases between them. CDR3 DNA sequence: TGCGCCAGCAGTCCCGGGACCCCGGACACCGGGGAGCTGTTTTTT. This sequence encodes CASSPGTPDTGELFF.

There are a few counts of this clonotype. The chain couples TRBV30 to TRBJ1-1; D not resolved. Trimming removed 3 bases from V and 6 bases from J, with 8 bases in between. The CDR3 sequence is 11 residues long. Per the germline V gene, CDR1 is GTSNPN and CDR2 is SVGIG (reference sequence). The CDR3 reads CAWRRSAEAFF. The CDR3 region has the DNA TGTGCCTGGAGGAGGAGCGCTGAAGCTTTCTTT.

This clonotype was seen more than once but under ten times. The chain links TRBV12-3 or TRBV12-4 to TRBJ2-5; the D is unclear. Trimming shortened V by 0 bases and J by 4 bases, and 15 bases separated the two germline ends. There are 16 residues in the CDR3. The CDR3 region has the DNA TGTGCCAGCAGTTTAGCCCCCTGGGGTGAAGGAGAGACCCAGTACTTC. This encodes CASSLAPWGEGETQYF.

The chain has TRBV5-1 and TRBJ2-3, with 11 bases lining up with TRBD1. CDR1 is SGHRS, CDR2 YFSETQ, per germline. This CDR3 contains 15 residues. Germline trimming cut 3 bases from V and 5 bases from J; bases unmatched to any gene: 5. The CDR3 loop is CASSSPGQGGDTQYF. CDR3 coding DNA: TGCGCCAGCAGCTCACCGGGACAGGGGGGAGATACGCAGTATTTT.

The chain is built from TRBV20-1 and TRBJ2-1; 10 nucleotides agree with TRBD2. This CDR3 spans 16 amino acids. After removal of 3 bases from V and 8 bases from J, the junction contained 13 bases not matched to a gene. The germline gives CDR1 DFQATT, CDR2 SNEGSKA (reference sequence). In nucleotides, the CDR3 is TGCAGTGCTAGCCCCTACCTAGCGGGAGTCGTGGATGAGCAGTTCTTC. Its translation: CSASPYLAGVVDEQFF.

There are many counts of this clonotype. V and J are TRBV12-3 or TRBV12-4 and TRBJ2-7; D is tentatively TRBD1 or TRBD2 (5 bases each). CDR3 size: 12 residues. V lost 5 bases, J lost 6 bases, and 11 bases lay in between. The CDR3 reads CASSPQGAEQYF. CDR3 DNA: TGTGCCAGCAGTCCTCAGGGAGCCGAGCAGTACTTC.

This CDR3 is CSVVDPRYPADTQYF. CDR3 nucleotide sequence: TGCAGTGTTGTGGACCCGCGCTACCCAGCAGATACGCAGTATTTT. The chain has TRBV20-1 and TRBJ2-3; no reliable D call. V lost 7 bases and J lost 4, with 21 bases in between. The CDR3 extends over 15 amino acids. CDR1 and CDR2 from the germline V gene are DFQATT and SNEGSKA (reference sequence).

CDR3 protein: CSANIQGPSYEQYF. In DNA form, the CDR3 reads TGCAGTGCTAATATACAGGGCCCCTCCTACGAGCAGTACTTC. This chain joins TRBV20-1 and TRBJ2-7; the D gene is possibly TRBD1 (6 bases). Trimming took 4 bases from V and 0 from J, leaving 13 bases between them. Germline V gene lookup returns CDR1 DFQATT and CDR2 SNEGSKA (reference sequence). CDR3 length: 14 amino acids.